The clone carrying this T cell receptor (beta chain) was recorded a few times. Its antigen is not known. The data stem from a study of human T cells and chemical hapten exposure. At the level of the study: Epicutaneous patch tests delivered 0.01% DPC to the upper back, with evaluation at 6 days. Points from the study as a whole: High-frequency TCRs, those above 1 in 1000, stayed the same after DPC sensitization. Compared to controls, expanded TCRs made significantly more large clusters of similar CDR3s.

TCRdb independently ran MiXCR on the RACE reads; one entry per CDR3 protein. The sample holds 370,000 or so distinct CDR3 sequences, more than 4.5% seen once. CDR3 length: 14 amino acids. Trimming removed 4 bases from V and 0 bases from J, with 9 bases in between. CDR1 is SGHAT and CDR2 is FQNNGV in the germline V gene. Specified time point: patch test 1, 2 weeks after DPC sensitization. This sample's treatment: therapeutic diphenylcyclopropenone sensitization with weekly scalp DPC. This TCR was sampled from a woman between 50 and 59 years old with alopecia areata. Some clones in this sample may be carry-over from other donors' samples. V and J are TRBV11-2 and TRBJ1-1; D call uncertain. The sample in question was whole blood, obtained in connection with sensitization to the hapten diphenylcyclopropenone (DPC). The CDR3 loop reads CASSSRKMNTEAFF. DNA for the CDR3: TGTGCCAGCAGCTCAAGGAAAATGAACACTGAAGCTTTCTTT.